Here is one TCR beta chain with its context. Its antigen is not identified. The data were obtained in a study of Ad26.COV2.S vaccination and SARS-CoV-2 variants. V lost 5 bases to trimming and J lost 1 base, with 20 bases between them. Germline CDR1 is SGHTA and CDR2 is FQGNSA. CDR3 length: 17 amino acids. Sequencing was performed with immunoSEQ multiplex PCR; in TCRdb, only in-frame clones are kept and a portion is missing. In the table there are roughly 92,000 clones, 82% of which are singletons. Overall study results and limits: Placebo recipients trailed vaccine recipients in spike-specific TCR breadth.

The rearrangement links TRBV7-2 to TRBJ2-5; D gene uncertain. This receptor was obtained from a human donor who had recovered from COVID-19. Sequenced material: peripheral blood, taken after recovery from COVID-19. The CDR3 nucleotides are TGTGCCAGCAGCCCCCTTCCGCGCCTACTGAGCCAAGAGACCCAGTACTTC. This gives the protein CASSPLPRLLSQETQYF. The variable domain in full, completed from reference TRBV7-2 and TRBJ2-5, reads GAGVSQSPSNKVTEKGKDVELRCDPISGHTALYWYRQSLGQGLEFLIYFQGNSAPDKSGLPSDRFSAERTGGSVSTLTIQRTQQEDSAVYLCASSPLPRLLSQETQYFGPGTRLLVL.